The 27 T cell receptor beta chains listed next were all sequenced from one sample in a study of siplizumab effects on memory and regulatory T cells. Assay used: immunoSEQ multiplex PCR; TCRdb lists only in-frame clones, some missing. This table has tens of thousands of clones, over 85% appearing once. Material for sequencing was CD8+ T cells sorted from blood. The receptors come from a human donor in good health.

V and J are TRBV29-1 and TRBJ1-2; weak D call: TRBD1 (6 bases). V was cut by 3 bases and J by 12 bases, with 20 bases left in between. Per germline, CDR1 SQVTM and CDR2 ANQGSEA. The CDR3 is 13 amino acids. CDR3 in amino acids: CSVDRPGAIANTF. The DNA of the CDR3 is TGCAGCGTTGATAGGCCAGGGGCTATAGCTAACACCTTC.

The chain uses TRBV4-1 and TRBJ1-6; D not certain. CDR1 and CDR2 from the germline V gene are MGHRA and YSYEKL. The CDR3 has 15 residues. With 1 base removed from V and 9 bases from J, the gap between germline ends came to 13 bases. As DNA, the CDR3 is TGCGCCAGCAGCCAAGTAGGCCAGTCCGGTTCACCCCTCCACTTT. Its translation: CASSQVGQSGSPLHF.

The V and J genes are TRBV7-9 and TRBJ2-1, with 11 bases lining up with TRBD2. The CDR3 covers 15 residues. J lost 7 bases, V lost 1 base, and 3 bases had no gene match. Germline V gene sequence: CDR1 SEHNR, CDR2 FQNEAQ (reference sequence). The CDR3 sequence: CASSLVLAGVNEQFF. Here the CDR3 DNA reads TGTGCCAGCAGCTTAGTACTAGCGGGAGTTAATGAGCAGTTCTTC.

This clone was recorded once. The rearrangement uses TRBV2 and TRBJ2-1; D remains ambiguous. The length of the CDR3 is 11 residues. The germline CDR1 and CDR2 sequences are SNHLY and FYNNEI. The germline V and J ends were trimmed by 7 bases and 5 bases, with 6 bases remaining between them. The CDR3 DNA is TGTGCCAGCATGGGTAACAATGAGCAGTTCTTC. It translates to CASMGNNEQFF.

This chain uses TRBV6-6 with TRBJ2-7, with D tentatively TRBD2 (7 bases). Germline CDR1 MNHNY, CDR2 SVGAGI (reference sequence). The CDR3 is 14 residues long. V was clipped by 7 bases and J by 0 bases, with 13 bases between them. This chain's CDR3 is CASTPGGSSYEQYF. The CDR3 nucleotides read TGTGCCAGCACCCCGGGGGGCAGCTCCTACGAGCAGTACTTC.

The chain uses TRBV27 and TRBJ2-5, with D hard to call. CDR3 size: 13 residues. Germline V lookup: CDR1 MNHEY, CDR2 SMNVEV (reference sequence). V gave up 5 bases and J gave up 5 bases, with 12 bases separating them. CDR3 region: CASSPSIKETQYF. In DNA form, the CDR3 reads TGTGCCAGCAGTCCGTCAATAAAGGAGACCCAGTACTTC.

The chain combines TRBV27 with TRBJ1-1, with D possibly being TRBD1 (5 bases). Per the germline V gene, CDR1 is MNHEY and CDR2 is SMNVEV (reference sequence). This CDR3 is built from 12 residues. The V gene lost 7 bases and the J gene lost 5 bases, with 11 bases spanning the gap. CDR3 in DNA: TGTGCCAGCATGGGACTCTTGACTGAAGCTTTCTTT. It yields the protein CASMGLLTEAFF.

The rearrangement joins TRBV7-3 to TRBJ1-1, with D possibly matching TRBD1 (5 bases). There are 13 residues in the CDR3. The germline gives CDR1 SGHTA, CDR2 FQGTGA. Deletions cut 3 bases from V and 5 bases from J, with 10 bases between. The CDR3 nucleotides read TGTGCCAGCAGCTTGGAAGGGGCTACTGAAGCTTTCTTT. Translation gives CASSLEGATEAFF.

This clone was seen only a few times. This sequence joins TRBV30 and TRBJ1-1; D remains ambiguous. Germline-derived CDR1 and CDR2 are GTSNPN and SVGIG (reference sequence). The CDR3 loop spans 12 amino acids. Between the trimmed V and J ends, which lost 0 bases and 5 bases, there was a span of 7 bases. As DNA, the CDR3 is TGTGCCTGGAGTGTAACGGGAACTGAAGCTTTCTTT. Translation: CAWSVTGTEAFF.

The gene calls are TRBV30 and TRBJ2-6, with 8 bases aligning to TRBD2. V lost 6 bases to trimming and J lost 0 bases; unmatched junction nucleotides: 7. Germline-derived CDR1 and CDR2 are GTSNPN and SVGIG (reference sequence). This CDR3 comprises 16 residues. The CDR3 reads CACLGGGSSGANVLTF. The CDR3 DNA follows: TGTGCCTGCCTCGGCGGGGGGAGCTCTGGGGCCAACGTCCTGACTTTC.

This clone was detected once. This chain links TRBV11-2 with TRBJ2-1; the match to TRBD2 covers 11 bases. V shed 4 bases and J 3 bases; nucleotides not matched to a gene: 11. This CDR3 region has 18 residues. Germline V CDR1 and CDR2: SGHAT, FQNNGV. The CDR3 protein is CASSSPVVSGRGYNEQFF. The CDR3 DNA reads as TGTGCCAGCAGCTCCCCTGTGGTTAGCGGGAGGGGCTACAATGAGCAGTTCTTC.

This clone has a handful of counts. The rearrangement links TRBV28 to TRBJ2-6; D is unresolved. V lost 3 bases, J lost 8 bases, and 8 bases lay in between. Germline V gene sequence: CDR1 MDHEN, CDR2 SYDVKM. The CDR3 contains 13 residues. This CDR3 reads CASSFQSPNVLTF. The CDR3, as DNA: TGTGCCAGCAGTTTTCAGAGTCCCAACGTCCTGACTTTC.

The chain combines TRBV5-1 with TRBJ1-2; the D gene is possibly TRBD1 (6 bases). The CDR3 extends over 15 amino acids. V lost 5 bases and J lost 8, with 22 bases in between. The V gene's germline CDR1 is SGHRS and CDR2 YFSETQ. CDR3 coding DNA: TGCGCCAGCAGACCCCCGGGACAACTTGAAGAAGGCTACACCTTC. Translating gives CASRPPGQLEEGYTF.

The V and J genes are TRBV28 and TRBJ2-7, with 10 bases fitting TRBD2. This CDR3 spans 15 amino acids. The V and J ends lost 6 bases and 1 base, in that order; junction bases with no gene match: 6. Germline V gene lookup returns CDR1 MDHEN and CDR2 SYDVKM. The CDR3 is CASRHLAGESYEQYF. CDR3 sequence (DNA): TGTGCCAGCAGACATCTAGCGGGAGAATCCTACGAGCAGTACTTC. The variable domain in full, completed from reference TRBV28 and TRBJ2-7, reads DVKVTQSSRYLVKRTGEKVFLECVQDMDHENMFWYRQDPGLGLRLIYFSYDVKMKEKGDIPEGYSVSREKKERFSLILESASTNQTSMYLCASRHLAGESYEQYFGPGTRLTVT.

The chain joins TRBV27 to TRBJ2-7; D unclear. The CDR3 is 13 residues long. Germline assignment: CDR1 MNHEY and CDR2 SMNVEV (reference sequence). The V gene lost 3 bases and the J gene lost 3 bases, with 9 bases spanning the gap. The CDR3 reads CASSLGRNYEQYF. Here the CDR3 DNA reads TGTGCCAGCAGTTTGGGAAGGAACTACGAGCAGTACTTC.

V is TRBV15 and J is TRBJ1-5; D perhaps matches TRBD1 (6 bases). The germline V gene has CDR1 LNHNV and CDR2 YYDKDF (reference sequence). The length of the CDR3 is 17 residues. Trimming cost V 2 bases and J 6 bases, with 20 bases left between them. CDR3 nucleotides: TGTGCCACCAGCAGACTACAGGGTAATCTTCTGGGTCAGCCCCAGCATTTT. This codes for CATSRLQGNLLGQPQHF.

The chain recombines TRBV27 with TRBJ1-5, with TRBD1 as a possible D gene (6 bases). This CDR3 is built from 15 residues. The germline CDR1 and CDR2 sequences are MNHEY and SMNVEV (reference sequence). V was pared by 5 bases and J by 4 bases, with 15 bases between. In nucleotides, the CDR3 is TGTGCCAGCAGTACCCTCGGGGGGGCGAATCAGCCCCAGCATTTT. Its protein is CASSTLGGANQPQHF.

CDR3 DNA: TGTGCCAGCAGCTTAGCGAATAGCGGCTATGGCTACACCTTC. Protein sequence: CASSLANSGYGYTF. This chain connects TRBV7-9 to TRBJ1-2; D unresolved. V lost 0 bases and J 4 bases, leaving 9 bases between the germline ends. The germline V gene encodes CDR1 SEHNR and CDR2 FQNEAQ (reference sequence). The CDR3 contains 14 residues.

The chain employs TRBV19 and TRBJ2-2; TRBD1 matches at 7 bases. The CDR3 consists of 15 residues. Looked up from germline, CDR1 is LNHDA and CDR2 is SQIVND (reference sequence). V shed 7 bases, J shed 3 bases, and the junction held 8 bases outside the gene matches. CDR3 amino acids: CASKGAVFDTGELFF. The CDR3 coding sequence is TGTGCCAGTAAGGGGGCCGTCTTTGACACCGGGGAGCTGTTTTTT. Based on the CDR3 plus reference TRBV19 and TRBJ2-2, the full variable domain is DGGITQSPKYLFRKEGQNVTLSCEQNLNHDAMYWYRQDPGQGLRLIYYSQIVNDFQKGDIAEGYSVSREKKESFPLTVTSAQKNPTAFYLCASKGAVFDTGELFFGEGSRLTVL.

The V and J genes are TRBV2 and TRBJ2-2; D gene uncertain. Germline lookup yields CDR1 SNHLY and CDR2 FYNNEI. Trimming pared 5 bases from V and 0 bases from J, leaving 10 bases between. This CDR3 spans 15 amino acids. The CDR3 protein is CASSSLYANTGELFF. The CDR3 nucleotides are TGTGCCAGCAGTAGTCTTTACGCGAACACCGGGGAGCTGTTTTTT.

The DNA of the CDR3 is TGTGCCAGTAACCCCTATATGGGAGGGGTGGAAGGCTACACCTTC. Translated, it gives CASNPYMGGVEGYTF. The chain couples TRBV19 to TRBJ1-2; perhaps TRBD1 as D (5 bases). Trimming took off 7 bases at V and 8 bases at J, with 23 bases between the two ends. CDR3 length equals 15 residues. CDR1 LNHDA and CDR2 SQIVND come from the germline V gene (reference sequence). The whole variable domain, remainder taken from reference TRBV19 and TRBJ1-2, is DGGITQSPKYLFRKEGQNVTLSCEQNLNHDAMYWYRQDPGQGLRLIYYSQIVNDFQKGDIAEGYSVSREKKESFPLTVTSAQKNPTAFYLCASNPYMGGVEGYTFGSGTRLTVV.

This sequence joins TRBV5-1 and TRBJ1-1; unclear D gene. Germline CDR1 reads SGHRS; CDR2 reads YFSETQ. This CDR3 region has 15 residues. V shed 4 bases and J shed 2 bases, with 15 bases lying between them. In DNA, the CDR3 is TGCGCCAGCAGCATAGGGAGAAACTCAAACACTGAAGCTTTCTTT. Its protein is CASSIGRNSNTEAFF.

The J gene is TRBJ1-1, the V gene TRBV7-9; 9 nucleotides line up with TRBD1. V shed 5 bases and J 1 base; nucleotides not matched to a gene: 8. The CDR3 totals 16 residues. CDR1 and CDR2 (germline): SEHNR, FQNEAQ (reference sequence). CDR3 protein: CASSLLQGASNTEAFF. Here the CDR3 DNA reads TGTGCCAGCAGCCTCTTACAGGGGGCATCGAACACTGAAGCTTTCTTT.

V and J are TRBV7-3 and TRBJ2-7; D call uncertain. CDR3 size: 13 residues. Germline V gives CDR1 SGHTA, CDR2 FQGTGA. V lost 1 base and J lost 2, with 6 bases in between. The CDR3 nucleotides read TGTGCCAGCAGCTTAAGCCCAACCTACGAGCAGTACTTC. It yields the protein CASSLSPTYEQYF.

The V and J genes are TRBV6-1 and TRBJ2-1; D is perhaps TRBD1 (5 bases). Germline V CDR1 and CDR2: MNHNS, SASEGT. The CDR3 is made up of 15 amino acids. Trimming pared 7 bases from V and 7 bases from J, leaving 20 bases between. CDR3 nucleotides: TGTGCCAGCACCTCTCTTGGCACTGGACAAAATGAGCAGTTCTTC. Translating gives CASTSLGTGQNEQFF.

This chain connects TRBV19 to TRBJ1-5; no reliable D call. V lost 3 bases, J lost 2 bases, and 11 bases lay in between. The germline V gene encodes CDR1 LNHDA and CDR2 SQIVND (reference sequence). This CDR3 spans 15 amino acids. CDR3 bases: TGTGCCAGTAGTATCACCTCCTCGGGCAATCAGCCCCAGCATTTT. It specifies CASSITSSGNQPQHF.

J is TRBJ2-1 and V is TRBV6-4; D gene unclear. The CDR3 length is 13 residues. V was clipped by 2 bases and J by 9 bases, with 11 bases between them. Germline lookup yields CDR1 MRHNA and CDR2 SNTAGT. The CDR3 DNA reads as TGTGCCAGCAGTGACAACCCAGGACGTGAGCAGTTCTTC. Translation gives CASSDNPGREQFF.